Described below is a single T cell receptor (beta chain) sequence and its context. The authors reverse transcribed roughly 0.5 to 1 ug RNA with random hexamers. A single record per CDR3 protein comes from TCRdb applying MiXCR to the immunoSEQ multiplex PCR reads. Of 100,000 to 150,000 distinct CDR3 sequences in the sample, around 94% were seen once. The entry originates in a study of CD8 T cells in Susac syndrome. Trimming took 1 base from V and 8 from J, leaving 18 bases between them. This CDR3 is built from 16 residues. Germline-derived CDR1 and CDR2 are SGHTA and FQGNSA. The TCR comes from a human donor with Susac syndrome. This chain uses TRBV7-2 with TRBJ2-1; a weak D match, TRBD2 (6 bases). Material: CD8+ T cells from PBMCs. CDR3 in DNA: TGTGCCAGCAGCTTAGGGGCCGGGAGATCATCCCATGAGCAGTTCTTC. It is translated as CASSLGAGRSSHEQFF.